Following are 22 T cell receptor beta chains from one sample sequenced in a study of identical twins. TCRdb passed the 5' RACE reads through MiXCR, listing each CDR3 protein once. Among roughly 220,000 distinct CDR3 sequences listed, under 8.5% were seen once. The same sample was also used in a study of T cells expressing NK-cell markers.

What was sequenced was CD8+ T cells sorted from blood. These receptors were obtained from a woman between 18 and 30 years old in good health.

This clonotype was found a few times. This chain uses TRBV20-1 with TRBJ2-1; D is possibly TRBD1 (5 bases). Germline CDR1 reads DFQATT; CDR2 reads SNEGSKA (reference sequence). V lost 6 bases and J lost 6, with 21 bases in between. This CDR3 is 15 amino acids long. As DNA, the CDR3 is TGCAGTGCGAGCACCAGGGCCGATCTCCTCAATGAGCAGTTCTTC. It specifies CSASTRADLLNEQFF.

This clonotype showed up many times. The gene calls are TRBV12-3 or TRBV12-4 and TRBJ2-3; D may be TRBD1 (5 bases). V was clipped by 5 bases and J by 1 base, with 10 bases between them. This CDR3 contains 14 residues. As DNA, the CDR3 is TGTGCCAGCAGTGTGCAGGGTGGCACAGATACGCAGTATTTT. It is translated as CASSVQGGTDTQYF.

This clonotype occurred a few times. The gene calls are TRBV7-9 and TRBJ2-1, with 8 bases fitting TRBD2. The CDR3 runs to 14 residues. The V gene end was trimmed by 4 bases and the J gene end by 6 bases; junction bases not matched to a gene: 5. Germline lookup yields CDR1 SEHNR and CDR2 FQNEAQ (reference sequence). DNA of the CDR3: TGTGCCAGCAGCTCAGCGGGAGTAAGCAATGAGCAGTTCTTC. This sequence encodes CASSSAGVSNEQFF.

This clonotype was counted at least ten times. The J gene is TRBJ2-7, the V gene TRBV11-2; 12 positions agree with TRBD2. The ends lost 6 bases at V and 4 bases at J; junction bases unmatched: 13. CDR3 length equals 17 residues. In germline, CDR1 is SGHAT, CDR2 FQNNGV. The CDR3 protein is CASRPPPTSGREYEQYF. CDR3 nucleotide sequence: TGTGCCAGCAGACCCCCCCCGACTAGCGGGAGAGAATACGAGCAGTACTTC.

The table lists this clonotype with a few counts. The chain recombines TRBV6-1 with TRBJ1-5; D remains unclear. V was pared by 6 bases and J by 3 bases, with 12 bases between. The CDR3 is made up of 14 amino acids. Germline loops: CDR1 MNHNS, CDR2 SASEGT. CDR3 in amino acids: CASSPDGYNQPQHF. CDR3 coding DNA: TGTGCCAGCAGCCCGGACGGATACAATCAGCCCCAGCATTTT.

The rearrangement uses TRBV27 and TRBJ2-2; D uncertain. Looked up from germline, CDR1 is MNHEY and CDR2 is SMNVEV (reference sequence). Trimming shortened V by 8 bases and J by 6 bases, and 10 bases separated the two germline ends. The CDR3 extends over 12 amino acids. The CDR3 sequence: CASVGDAGELFF. The CDR3, as DNA: TGTGCCAGCGTCGGTGACGCCGGGGAGCTGTTTTTT.

This clonotype has a count of ten or more. CDR3 loop: CASSLAGTVNTEAFF. DNA for the CDR3: TGCGCCAGCAGCTTGGCCGGTACAGTAAACACTGAAGCTTTCTTT. This rearrangement joins TRBV5-1 to TRBJ1-1; D remains ambiguous. The germline gives CDR1 SGHRS, CDR2 YFSETQ. The CDR3 extends over 15 amino acids. Trimming shortened V by 0 bases and J by 2 bases, and 11 bases separated the two germline ends.

Many counts were recorded for this clonotype. The chain joins TRBV2 to TRBJ2-1, with 7 bases aligning to TRBD2. Germline-derived CDR1 and CDR2 are SNHLY and FYNNEI. J was trimmed by 6 bases and V by 7 bases; bases with no gene match: 12. CDR3 size: 15 residues. This CDR3 is CASIFKRDLRNEQFF. DNA of the CDR3: TGTGCCAGCATTTTTAAGCGGGACCTCCGCAATGAGCAGTTCTTC.

Many counts were recorded for this clonotype. The chain carries TRBV9 and TRBJ1-2; D gene uncertain. The germline V and J ends were trimmed by 4 bases and 13 bases, with 17 bases remaining between them. The CDR3 sequence is 12 residues long. Germline values: CDR1 SGDLS, CDR2 YYNGEE. The CDR3 DNA reads as TGTGCCAGCAGCCCCGTAAGAGAGCGGGGCACCTTC. Its protein product is CASSPVRERGTF.

This clonotype was picked up many times. The chain carries TRBV6-2 or TRBV6-3 and TRBJ2-1, with D possibly called TRBD1 or TRBD2 (5 bases each). The CDR3 loop spans 13 amino acids. Germline CDR1 MNHEY, CDR2 SVGEGT. Trimming removed 8 bases from V and 1 base from J, with 9 bases in between. This CDR3 reads CASRWGSYNEQFF. CDR3 DNA: TGTGCCAGCCGTTGGGGGTCCTACAATGAGCAGTTCTTC.

There are many counts of this clonotype. The chain uses TRBV12-3 or TRBV12-4 and TRBJ2-7; no reliable D call. The V and J ends lost 5 bases and 0 bases respectively, with 2 bases between them. The CDR3 has 11 residues. CDR3 coding DNA: TGTGCCAGCAGTGTCTCCTACGAGCAGTACTTC. Translation gives CASSVSYEQYF.

This clonotype was observed many times. The chain recombines TRBV4-3 with TRBJ2-1; tentatively, D is TRBD2 (5 bases). There are 16 residues in the CDR3. Looked up from germline, CDR1 is LGHNA and CDR2 is YSLEER. V lost 0 bases and J lost 7, with 16 bases in between. CDR3 residues: CASSQETSDGTNEQFF. The CDR3 DNA reads as TGCGCCAGCAGCCAAGAAACTAGTGACGGTACAAATGAGCAGTTCTTC.

This clonotype came up many times. This chain joins TRBV5-1 and TRBJ2-7; D may be TRBD1 (5 bases). The CDR3 totals 13 residues. V was cut by 3 bases and J by 2 bases, with 9 bases left in between. CDR1 and CDR2 (germline): SGHRS, YFSETQ. CDR3 nucleotides: TGCGCCAGCAGCTCAACAGGAGCCTACGAGCAGTACTTC. Protein: CASSSTGAYEQYF.

The sample holds many counts of this clonotype. V gene TRBV7-2 combines with J gene TRBJ1-5; D is unclear. The CDR3 covers 14 residues. With 1 base removed from V and 3 bases from J, the gap between germline ends came to 7 bases. Germline V gene sequence: CDR1 SGHTA, CDR2 FQGNSA. CDR3 sequence: CASSLGLNNQPQHF. The DNA of the CDR3 is TGTGCCAGCAGCTTAGGACTGAACAATCAGCCCCAGCATTTT.

This clonotype was detected a few times. The chain joins TRBV27 to TRBJ2-3; 11 bases line up with TRBD2. J lost 0 bases, V lost 3 bases, and 5 bases had no gene match. The CDR3 totals 17 residues. Germline-derived CDR1 and CDR2 are MNHEY and SMNVEV (reference sequence). Written as DNA, the CDR3 is TGTGCCAGCAGTTTCCTAGCGGGAGGTGATAGCACAGATACGCAGTATTTT. Translation: CASSFLAGGDSTDTQYF.

The V call is TRBV30, the J call TRBJ2-1, with 8 nucleotides matching TRBD1. The CDR3 length is 12 residues. Germline V lookup: CDR1 GTSNPN, CDR2 SVGIG (reference sequence). Here the CDR3 DNA reads TGTGCAATGACAGGGGATTCCTATGAGCAGTTCTTC. It encodes CAMTGDSYEQFF.

This clonotype was counted ten times or more. DNA for the CDR3: TGTGCCAGCAGTTACTCATTTCGTGATGAGCAGTTCTTC. It specifies CASSYSFRDEQFF. The J gene is TRBJ2-1, the V gene TRBV6-2 or TRBV6-3, with D hard to call. CDR3 length: 13 residues. The V and J ends lost 0 bases and 8 bases respectively, with 8 bases between them. Germline CDR1 reads MNHEY; CDR2 reads SVGEGT.

This clonotype came up many times. The V call is TRBV29-1, the J call TRBJ1-1, with 7 bases matching TRBD1. This CDR3 comprises 13 residues. The V gene's germline CDR1 is SQVTM and CDR2 ANQGSEA. V was pared by 6 bases and J by 4 bases, with 8 bases of the junction left unmatched. Here the CDR3 reads CSVQGGVSTEAFF. The CDR3 bases are TGCAGCGTCCAAGGGGGCGTAAGCACTGAAGCTTTCTTT.

V and J are TRBV19 and TRBJ2-7; a weak D match, TRBD2 (5 bases). Trimming cost V 3 bases and J 2 bases, with 23 bases left between them. The CDR3 sequence is 18 residues long. CDR1 and CDR2 (germline): LNHDA, SQIVND (reference sequence). CDR3 bases: TGTGCCAGTAGTATCCGCCCCGCTCGTTCGGGATCTCCCTACGAGCAGTACTTC. Amino acids: CASSIRPARSGSPYEQYF.

This clonotype was counted only a few times. The rearrangement joins TRBV10-3 to TRBJ2-3; 8 bases fit TRBD2. The CDR3 covers 15 residues. Trimming cost V 4 bases and J 3 bases; bases outside gene matches: 6. Germline lookup yields CDR1 ENHRY and CDR2 SYGVKD. CDR3 sequence: CAISAAGEETDTQYF. DNA for the CDR3: TGTGCCATCAGTGCAGCGGGAGAAGAAACAGATACGCAGTATTTT.

The rearrangement links TRBV7-2 to TRBJ2-3, with D perhaps matching TRBD1 or TRBD2 (6 bases each). This CDR3 is built from 15 residues. Trimming took off 3 bases at V and 2 bases at J, with 12 bases between the two ends. The germline V gene has CDR1 SGHTA and CDR2 FQGNSA. The CDR3 DNA reads TGTGCCAGCAGCTTGGGCGGGGACATCACAGATACGCAGTATTTT. It is translated as CASSLGGDITDTQYF.

This clonotype has ten or more counts. The chain employs TRBV5-1 and TRBJ2-5; tentative D call: TRBD1 (5 bases). CDR3 length: 14 residues. Germline CDR1 is SGHRS and CDR2 is YFSETQ. V lost 0 bases and J lost 7, with 13 bases in between. CDR3 sequence: CASSLVSGQGTQYF. CDR3 nucleotides: TGCGCCAGCAGCTTGGTTTCCGGGCAGGGGACCCAGTACTTC.